The 12 T cell receptor beta chains reported below all come from one sample, sequenced in a study of human T cells and chemical hapten exposure. In TCRdb, the RACE reads were re-called with MiXCR into one record per CDR3 protein. The sample has roughly 120,000 distinct CDR3 sequences; roughly a tenth are singletons. Time point here: patch test 2, 6 weeks after DPC sensitization. The treatment: therapeutic diphenylcyclopropenone sensitization with weekly scalp DPC. This sample comprised whole blood, obtained in connection with sensitization to the hapten diphenylcyclopropenone (DPC). These TCRs come from a woman aged 40 to 55 with alopecia areata. Some clones in this sample may be carry-over from other donors' samples.

This clonotype was seen at least ten times. The rearrangement joins TRBV12-3 or TRBV12-4 to TRBJ1-5, with a weak D call TRBD1 (5 bases). The CDR3 has 15 amino acids. Deletions cut 3 bases from V and 7 bases from J, with 16 bases between. DNA of the CDR3: TGTGCCAGCAGTTTGAATTCAGGGCACGACCAGCCCCAGCATTTT. This codes for CASSLNSGHDQPQHF.

This clonotype was observed a few times. The rearrangement links TRBV7-9 to TRBJ1-5, with 7 bases identical to TRBD1. V lost 5 bases, J lost 5 bases, and 6 bases stayed unmatched. The germline V gene has CDR1 SEHNR and CDR2 FQNEAQ (reference sequence). The CDR3 has 14 amino acids. This CDR3 reads CASSQGDRHQPQHF. Here the CDR3 DNA reads TGTGCCAGCAGCCAAGGGGACAGACATCAGCCCCAGCATTTT. The complete variable domain, with remaining parts taken from reference TRBV7-9 and TRBJ1-5, reads DTGVSQNPRHKITKRGQNVTFRCDPISEHNRLYWYRQTLGQGPEFLTYFQNEAQLEKSRLLSDRFSAERPKGSFSTLEIQRTEQGDSAMYLCASSQGDRHQPQHFGDGTRLSIL.

This clonotype was counted at least ten times. This sequence joins TRBV29-1 and TRBJ2-1; D call uncertain. Germline-derived CDR1 and CDR2 are SQVTM and ANQGSEA. CDR3 length: 12 residues. V was trimmed by 6 bases and J by 10 bases, leaving 16 bases between them. This chain's CDR3 is CSVSQPGREQFF. The CDR3 DNA sequence: TGCAGCGTGTCCCAGCCCGGAAGGGAGCAGTTCTTC.

A few counts support this clonotype. This sequence joins TRBV3-1 and TRBJ2-2; TRBD2 agrees at 7 bases. The trim removed 2 bases at V and 3 bases at J, leaving 3 bases unmatched. This CDR3 is 15 amino acids long. CDR1 and CDR2 (germline): LGHDT, YNNKEL (reference sequence). The CDR3 reads CASSQNGGDTGELFF. The DNA of the CDR3 is TGTGCCAGCAGCCAAAATGGGGGGGACACCGGGGAGCTGTTTTTT.

The genes are TRBV28 and TRBJ2-3; maybe TRBD1 (6 bases). CDR3 length: 15 amino acids. Germline CDR1 MDHEN, CDR2 SYDVKM. V was clipped by 5 bases and J by 1 base, with 13 bases between them. The CDR3 spells CASSLPDRRTDTQYF. The CDR3 DNA sequence: TGTGCCAGCAGTCTACCTGACAGGCGCACAGATACGCAGTATTTT. Filled out from reference TRBV28 and TRBJ2-3, the complete variable domain reads DVKVTQSSRYLVKRTGEKVFLECVQDMDHENMFWYRQDPGLGLRLIYFSYDVKMKEKGDIPEGYSVSREKKERFSLILESASTNQTSMYLCASSLPDRRTDTQYFGPGTRLTVL.

This clonotype occurred a few times. The chain recombines TRBV21-1 with TRBJ1-4; the table's D call of TRBD1 was not tested on the DNA. TRBV21-1 is assigned pseudogene status. The CDR3 sequence is 15 residues long. This CDR3 is CASSQRRGTNEKLFF. In DNA form, the CDR3 reads TGTGCCAGCAGCCAAAGAAGGGGAACTAATGAAAAACTGTTTTTT.

V gene TRBV19 combines with J gene TRBJ2-2; no firm D call. The V and J ends lost 6 bases and 6 bases respectively, with 23 bases between them. From germline, CDR1 is LNHDA and CDR2 SQIVND (reference sequence). This CDR3 comprises 17 residues. The CDR3 DNA reads TGTGCCAGTAGAACACCTTACCCCCGGGCTCCCTCCGGGGAGCTGTTTTTT. This encodes CASRTPYPRAPSGELFF.

Only a few counts were recorded for this clonotype. V is TRBV5-1 and J is TRBJ1-1; D perhaps matches TRBD1 (5 bases). CDR1 is SGHRS, CDR2 YFSETQ, per germline. The V end was cut by 4 bases, the J end by 1 base, with 14 bases between. The CDR3 contains 15 residues. CDR3 in DNA: TGCGCCAGCAGCCCTTCTCCAGGGCGGAACACTGAAGCTTTCTTT. Its translation is CASSPSPGRNTEAFF.

This clonotype has ten or more counts. The rearrangement uses TRBV7-2 and TRBJ2-5; perhaps TRBD2 as D (6 bases). With 8 bases removed from V and 4 bases from J, the gap between germline ends came to 11 bases. The germline V gene encodes CDR1 SGHTA and CDR2 FQGNSA. CDR3 length equals 12 residues. CDR3 sequence reads: CASRRGGETQYF. CDR3 DNA: TGTGCCAGCCGTCGGGGAGGAGAGACCCAGTACTTC.

This chain links TRBV27 with TRBJ1-2; TRBD1 is a possible D gene (5 bases). This CDR3 has 15 amino acids. Germline V lookup: CDR1 MNHEY, CDR2 SMNVEV (reference sequence). The germline V and J ends were trimmed by 1 base and 4 bases, with 13 bases remaining between them. Written as DNA, the CDR3 is TGTGCCAGCAGTTTATACGGGGCCCTGGGCTATGGCTACACCTTC. Protein product: CASSLYGALGYGYTF.

The table lists this clonotype with many counts. The rearrangement uses TRBV7-2 and TRBJ2-3; a possible D gene is TRBD1 (6 bases). The V and J ends lost 5 bases and 7 bases respectively, with 19 bases between them. CDR1 SGHTA and CDR2 FQGNSA come from the germline V gene. This CDR3 is built from 15 residues. The CDR3: CASSPFPRGINTQYF. CDR3 coding DNA: TGTGCCAGCAGCCCATTTCCCAGGGGCATCAATACGCAGTATTTT.

The chain carries TRBV6-5 and TRBJ2-2, with TRBD2 matching 12 bases. This CDR3 region has 18 residues. CDR1 is MNHEY and CDR2 is SVGAGI in the germline V gene. V was pared by 6 bases and J by 6 bases, with 14 bases of the junction left unmatched. This CDR3 is CASSRFLAGGPGPGELFF. CDR3 nucleotides: TGTGCCAGCAGCCGCTTTCTAGCGGGGGGGCCGGGCCCCGGGGAGCTGTTTTTT.